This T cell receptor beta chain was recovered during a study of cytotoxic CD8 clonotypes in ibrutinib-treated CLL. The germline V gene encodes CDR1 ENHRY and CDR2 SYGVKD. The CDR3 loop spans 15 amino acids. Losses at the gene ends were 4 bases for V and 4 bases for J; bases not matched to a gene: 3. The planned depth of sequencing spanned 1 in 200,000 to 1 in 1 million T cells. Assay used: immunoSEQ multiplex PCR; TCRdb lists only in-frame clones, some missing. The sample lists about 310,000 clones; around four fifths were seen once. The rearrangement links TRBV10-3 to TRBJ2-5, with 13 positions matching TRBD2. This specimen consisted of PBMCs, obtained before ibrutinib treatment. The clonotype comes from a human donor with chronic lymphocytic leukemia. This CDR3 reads CAISGGTSGTETQYF. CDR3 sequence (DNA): TGTGCCATCAGTGGTGGGACTAGCGGGACAGAGACCCAGTACTTC.